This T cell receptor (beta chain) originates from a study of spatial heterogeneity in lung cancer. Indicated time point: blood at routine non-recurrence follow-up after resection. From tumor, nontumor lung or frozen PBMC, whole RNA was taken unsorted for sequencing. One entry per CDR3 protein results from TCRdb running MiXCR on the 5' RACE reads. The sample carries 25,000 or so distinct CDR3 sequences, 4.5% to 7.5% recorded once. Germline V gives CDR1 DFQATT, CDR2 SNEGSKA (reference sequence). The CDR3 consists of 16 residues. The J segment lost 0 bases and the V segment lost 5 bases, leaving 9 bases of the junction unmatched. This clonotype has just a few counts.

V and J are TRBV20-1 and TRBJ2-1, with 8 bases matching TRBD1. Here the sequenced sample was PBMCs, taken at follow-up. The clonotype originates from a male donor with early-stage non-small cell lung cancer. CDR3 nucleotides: TGCAGTGCTGGAATCAGACAGGGGCCCTCCTACAATGAGCAGTTCTTC. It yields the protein CSAGIRQGPSYNEQFF.